Sequencing of this TCR beta chain was carried out in a study of radiotherapy plus CTLA-4 blockade in lung cancer. The wider study: Objective responses were seen in under 20% of patients, disease control in around 30%.

Only in-frame clones appear in the TCRdb table, and some are missing; sequencing was by immunoSEQ multiplex PCR. The data show more than 60,000 clones, with approximately 76% seen just once and around 3% held by the top ten. Overall study findings and caveats: TCR clones from tumors expanded in blood after radiotherapy plus ipilimumab.

V was clipped by 1 base and J by 2 bases; unmatched bases: 9. Looked up from germline, CDR1 is GTSNPN and CDR2 is SVGIG (reference sequence). The CDR3 sequence is 17 residues long. Concerning this clone itself: Its matching antigen is unknown.

Alongside CTLA-4 blockade with ipilimumab, patients with chemo-refractory metastatic non-small-cell lung cancer received focal radiation. This TCR was sampled from a human donor with non-small cell lung cancer who had a complete response to radiotherapy plus ipilimumab. V is TRBV30 and J is TRBJ1-5, with 9 bases aligning to TRBD1. The sample in question was peripheral blood, obtained from a patient treated with radiotherapy plus ipilimumab. The CDR3: CAWSAGTGNWGNQPQHF. For the CDR3, the DNA is TGTGCCTGGAGTGCCGGGACAGGGAACTGGGGCAATCAGCCCCAGCATTTT. Full variable domain (rest looked up from reference TRBV30 and TRBJ1-5): SQTIHQWPATLVQPVGSPLSLECTVEGTSNPNLYWYRQAAGRGLQLLFYSVGIGQISSEVPQNLSASRPQDRQFILSSKKLLLSDSGFYLCAWSAGTGNWGNQPQHFGDGTRLSIL.